These T cell receptor beta chains were read from a single sample in a study of OX40 agonist ivuxolimab in advanced cancers. Only in-frame clones appear in the TCRdb table, and some are missing; sequencing was by immunoSEQ multiplex PCR. Here the sample spans fewer than 90,000 clones, about 90% being singletons. Sequences were derived from CD4+ or CD8+ T cells sorted from blood, sampled in a trial of the OX40 agonist ivuxolimab. Source of these receptors: an adult with an advanced solid tumor such as melanoma, head and neck, liver or kidney cancer. The CDR3 runs from the conserved cysteine through the conserved F or W. A D gene is named only where the DNA matches it firmly. The size of a clone is reported for some rows only, either as once, few or many, or as a class for expanded clones.

few	TRBV30	TRBD1	TRBJ1-1	TGTGCCTGGGCCGCTGGGGGACAGGGGTATGAAGCTTTCTTT	CAWAAGGQGYEAFF
-	TRBV28	TRBD1	TRBJ2-7	TGTGCCAGCAGTGCAGGGACAGGGCTTACCTACGAGCAGTACTTC	CASSAGTGLTYEQYF
-	TRBV18	-	TRBJ2-3	TGTGCCAGCTCACCCGTAAGAGGGAGCACAGATACGCAGTATTTT	CASSPVRGSTDTQYF
-	TRBV11-3	TRBD1	TRBJ1-2	TGTGCCAGCAGCTCCGACAGGGGGCTGAGGGGCTACACCTTC	CASSSDRGLRGYTF
-	TRBV29-1	-	TRBJ2-3	TGCAGCGTTCAGGTGGCGTCTAGCACAGATACGCAGTATTTT	CSVQVASSTDTQYF
-	TRBV10-3	TRBD2	TRBJ2-3	TGTGCCATCAGTGGGACTAGCGGGATCCTGGGGGATACGCAGTATTTT	CAISGTSGILGDTQYF
-	TRBV9	-	TRBJ2-7	TGTGCCAGCAGCGTAGAGCCTACCTCCTCCGAGCAGTACTTC	CASSVEPTSSEQYF
once	TRBV7-2	-	TRBJ1-1	TGTGCCAGCAGCTTATTTCGGGCGGGAACTGAAGCTTTCTTT	CASSLFRAGTEAFF
-	TRBV5-1	-	TRBJ1-2	TGCGCCAGCAGTTCGGACAGTGCTAACTATGGCTACACCTTC	CASSSDSANYGYTF
-	TRBV25-1	TRBD2	TRBJ2-1	TGTGCCAGCAAACTAGCGGGAGGGTCCAATGAGCAGTTCTTC	CASKLAGGSNEQFF
-	TRBV6-4	-	TRBJ2-3	TGTGCCAGCAGTGAAGACTTGTCAGATACGCAGTATTTT	CASSEDLSDTQYF
once	TRBV5-1	-	TRBJ2-2	TGCGCCAGCAGCCTAGGGGGGACAACCACCGGGGAGCTGTTTTTT	CASSLGGTTTGELFF
-	TRBV28	-	TRBJ2-7	TGTGCCAGCAGTTTGCGTATGTGGGGGAACGAGCAGTACTTC	CASSLRMWGNEQYF
once	TRBV4-1	TRBD2	TRBJ2-7	TGCGCCAGCAGCCAAGTAGGACTAGCGGGGTTAAGCTCCTACGAGCAGTACTTC	CASSQVGLAGLSSYEQYF
-	TRBV6-6	-	TRBJ1-1	TGTGCCAGCAGTTCCAGGGCATTTCTCAACACTGAAGCTTTCTTT	CASSSRAFLNTEAFF
-	TRBV29-1	TRBD1	TRBJ2-5	TGCAGCGTTGCCAAGGGGGCGGGTCAAGAGACCCAGTACTTC	CSVAKGAGQETQYF
-	TRBV11-2	TRBD2	TRBJ2-1	TGTGCCAGCAGGGGGACTAGCGGATTCTACAATGAGCAGTTCTTC	CASRGTSGFYNEQFF
once	TRBV5-4	-	TRBJ2-5	TGTGCCAGCAGCGCCCAAGAGACCCAGTACTTC	CASSAQETQYF
-	TRBV28	-	TRBJ2-3	TGTGCCAGCAGCAGGTCAACTAGCACAGATACGCAGTATTTT	CASSRSTSTDTQYF
-	TRBV7-2	TRBD2	TRBJ2-7	TGTGCCAGCAGCTTAGGCGGGAGGCTGAACGAGCAGTACTTC	CASSLGGRLNEQYF
-	TRBV20-1	-	TRBJ1-2	TGCAGTGCTAGCGGGGGTTCTGGCTACACCTTC	CSASGGSGYTF
-	TRBV11-2	-	TRBJ2-7	TGTGCCAGCAGCCATGACAACAATTACGAGCAGTACTTC	CASSHDNNYEQYF
once	TRBV2	-	TRBJ1-1	TGTGCCAGCAGTGTACGGGGGGGGAACACTGAAGCTTTCTTT	CASSVRGGNTEAFF
-	TRBV18	TRBD1	TRBJ2-7	TGTGCCAGCTCACCTCCCGGGACAGGTATTGGACAGTACTTC	CASSPPGTGIGQYF
-	TRBV7-6	TRBD1	TRBJ1-5	TGTGCCAGCAGCCCACTCAAGTCGGAAGGGGGCGAGTATGGCAATCAGCCCCAGCATTTT	CASSPLKSEGGEYGNQPQHF
once	TRBV7-2	-	TRBJ2-1	TGTGCCAGCAGCTTGGCCCAGGGGTTGACGAATGAGCAGTTCTTC	CASSLAQGLTNEQFF
-	TRBV2	-	TRBJ2-7	TGTGCCAGCAGTCGGGGCCCGGCGGCATACGAGCAGTACTTC	CASSRGPAAYEQYF
-	TRBV28	TRBD1	TRBJ1-1	TGTGCCAGCATGGGGCAGGGGGCTATGGAAGTCACTGAAGCTTTCTTT	CASMGQGAMEVTEAFF
-	TRBV27	-	TRBJ1-1	TGTGCCAGCAGTTTATCGTCAGGGACGAACACTGAAGCTTTCTTT	CASSLSSGTNTEAFF
-	TRBV19	TRBD1	TRBJ2-4	TGTGCCCGGAGACAGGGTTTGGCCTATTGGGACATTCAGTACTTC	CARRQGLAYWDIQYF
-	TRBV7-2	-	TRBJ2-1	TGTGCCAGCAGCCCCGTTACAGGACCCTCCCTAGGTCAGTTCTTC	CASSPVTGPSLGQFF
-	TRBV10-3	TRBD2	TRBJ2-2	TGTGCCATGGGACTAGCGGGAGGCACCGGGGAGCTGTTTTTT	CAMGLAGGTGELFF
-	TRBV7-7	-	TRBJ2-1	TGTGCTAGCAGCTTAGAAGGGGGGCTGGAGCAGTTCTTC	CASSLEGGLEQFF
-	TRBV15	TRBD1	TRBJ1-5	TGTGCCACCTCCGGGACAGGGGATCAGCCCCAGCATTTT	CATSGTGDQPQHF
-	TRBV27	-	TRBJ2-7	TGTGCCAGCAGTTTCATTGGGGCAGGGGTGGACGAGCAGTACTTC	CASSFIGAGVDEQYF
-	TRBV5-1	TRBD1	TRBJ2-3	TGCGCCAGCAGCTTTACCGGGACAGGGGGCCAAGATACGCAGTATTTT	CASSFTGTGGQDTQYF
-	TRBV5-1	TRBD1	TRBJ2-7	TGCGCCAGCAGCTGGGGACAGGGGAGCCGCGAGCAGTACTTC	CASSWGQGSREQYF
-	TRBV10-2	-	TRBJ2-3	TGCGCCAGCAGTGAGGGCCCGCAGGGCACAGATACGCAGTATTTT	CASSEGPQGTDTQYF
-	TRBV7-9	-	TRBJ2-7	TGTGCCAGCAGCCCTCCCGCGGGATCCTACGAGCAGTACTTC	CASSPPAGSYEQYF
-	TRBV28	TRBD1	TRBJ1-5	TGTGCCAGCAGTGACAGGGGTAGGATACATCAGCCCCAGCATTTT	CASSDRGRIHQPQHF
-	TRBV27	-	TRBJ1-2	TGTGCCAGCAGGGGTGGAGGGGGAGCTGGTGGCTACACCTTC	CASRGGGGAGGYTF
once	TRBV5-1	-	TRBJ2-2	TGCGCCAGCAGCCCGAGGGCAGGCAGCACCACCGGGGAGCTGTTTTTT	CASSPRAGSTTGELFF
-	TRBV18	-	TRBJ1-4	TGTGCCAGCTCGAATTATGGCCTAAATGAAAAACTGTTTTTT	CASSNYGLNEKLFF
-	TRBV18	TRBD2	TRBJ2-1	TGTGCCAGCTCACTAGGGACTAGCGGAGGAGGTGAGCAGTTCTTC	CASSLGTSGGGEQFF